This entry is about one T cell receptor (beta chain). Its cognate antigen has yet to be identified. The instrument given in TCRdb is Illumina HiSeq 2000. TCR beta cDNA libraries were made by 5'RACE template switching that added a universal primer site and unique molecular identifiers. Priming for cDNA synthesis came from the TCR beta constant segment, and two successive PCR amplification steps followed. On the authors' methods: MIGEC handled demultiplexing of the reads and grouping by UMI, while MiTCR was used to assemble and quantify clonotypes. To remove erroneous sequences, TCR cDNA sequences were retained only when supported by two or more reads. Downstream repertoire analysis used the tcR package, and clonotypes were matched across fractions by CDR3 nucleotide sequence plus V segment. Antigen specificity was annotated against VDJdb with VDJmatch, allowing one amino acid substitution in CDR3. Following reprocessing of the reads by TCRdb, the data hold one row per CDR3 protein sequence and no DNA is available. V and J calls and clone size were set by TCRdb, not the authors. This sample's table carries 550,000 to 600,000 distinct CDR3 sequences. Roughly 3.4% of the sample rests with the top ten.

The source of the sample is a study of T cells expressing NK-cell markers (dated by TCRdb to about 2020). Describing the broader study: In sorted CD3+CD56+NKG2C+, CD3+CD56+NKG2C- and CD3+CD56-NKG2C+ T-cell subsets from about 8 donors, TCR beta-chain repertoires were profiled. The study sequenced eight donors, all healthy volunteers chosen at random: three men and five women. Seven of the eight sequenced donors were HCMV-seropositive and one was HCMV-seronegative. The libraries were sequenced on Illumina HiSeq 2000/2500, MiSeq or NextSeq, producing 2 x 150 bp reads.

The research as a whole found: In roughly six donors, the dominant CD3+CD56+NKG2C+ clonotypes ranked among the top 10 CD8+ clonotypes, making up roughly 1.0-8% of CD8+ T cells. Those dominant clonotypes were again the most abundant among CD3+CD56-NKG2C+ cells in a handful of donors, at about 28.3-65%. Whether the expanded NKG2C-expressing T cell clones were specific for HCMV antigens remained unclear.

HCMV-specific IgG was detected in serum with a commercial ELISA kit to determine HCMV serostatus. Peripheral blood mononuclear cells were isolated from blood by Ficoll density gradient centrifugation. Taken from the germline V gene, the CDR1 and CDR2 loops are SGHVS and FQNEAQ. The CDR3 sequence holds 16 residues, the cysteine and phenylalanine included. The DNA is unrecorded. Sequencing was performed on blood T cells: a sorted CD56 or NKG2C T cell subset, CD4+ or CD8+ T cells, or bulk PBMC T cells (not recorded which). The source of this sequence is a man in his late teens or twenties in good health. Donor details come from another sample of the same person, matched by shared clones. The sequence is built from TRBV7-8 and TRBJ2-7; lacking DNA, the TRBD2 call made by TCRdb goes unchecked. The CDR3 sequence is CASSQLALAGGSEQYF.